This T cell receptor beta chain comes out of a study of T cells in Graves' hyperthyroidism and ophthalmopathy. RNA transcripts gave rise to amplified TCR beta CDR3 regions. TCR CDR3 underwent first-round RT-PCR with the HTBI primer set. TCRdb re-called the multiplex PCR reads with MiXCR, one entry per CDR3 protein. The sample has 20,000 to 30,000 distinct CDR3 sequences; around 40% are singletons. The study defined stable Graves' hyperthyroidism as no ophthalmopathy progression within 18 months. In making diagnoses, clinical symptoms, serum thyroxine and TRAb, thyroid ultrasound and orbital computed tomography were all used. Germline V CDR1 and CDR2: LNHDA, SQIVND (reference sequence). Between the trimmed V and J ends, which lost 3 bases and 6 bases, there was a span of 9 bases. This CDR3 comprises 14 residues.

Input material: blood. J is TRBJ2-6 and V is TRBV19; D may correspond to TRBD1 or TRBD2 (5 bases each). The clonotype originates from a woman aged 30 to 39 with Graves' hyperthyroidism. The CDR3 bases are TGTGCCAGTAGTATTGGGGGAGCGGCCAACGTCCTGACTTTC. Translation: CASSIGGAANVLTF.